This T cell receptor (beta chain) was recovered during a study of blood T cells in healthy people across ages (dated by TCRdb to 2015 to 2017). With respect to the entire study: In model experiments, template switching captured about one uniquely barcoded TCR beta cDNA molecule for every two T cells. To track age-related changes in TCR beta repertoire diversity, the study relied on deep sequencing normalized with unique cDNA molecular identifiers. Donors were grouped into four age groups: young (average roughly 16 years), middle-aged (39), aged (around 60) and long-lived (less than 85). To avoid experimental bias, donors of different ages were spread randomly across the sequencing lanes. The study analyzed two additional independent replicas of 1 million unique cDNA reads from the same blood draw for two donors, one aged 18 to 29 and one aged 80 or older. The investigation overall reported the following: Observed TCR beta diversity correlated strongly with the percentage of naive T cells measured by flow cytometry. Bulk unsorted PBMC profiling prevented conclusive comparison of naive and antigen-experienced compartments. As age increased, observed TCR beta diversity per million T cells dropped in a roughly linear way, and a significant reduction was already evident by age about 36. The CMV infection status of donors was not known, potentially confounding age-related changes in expanded clonotypes. Compared with the aged group, more naive CD4+ T cells, fewer expanded clones and increased TCR diversity were shown by the long-lived group, suggesting age selection. Estimates of total diversity based on one million sequenced T cells were considered lower bounds and underestimates.

This clonotype was observed once. Its cognate antigen has yet to be identified. Per-base qualities were not stored, and no clone one base away is much larger. Receptors were amplified or captured by 5' RACE. The listed sequencing device is Illumina HiSeq 2500. A second PCR of about 7 to 12 cycles was run with a J-beta primer mix and a sample-barcoded 5' primer. A template-switch 5' adaptor carrying 12 random nucleotides introduced a unique molecular identifier onto each TCR beta cDNA molecule. Each sample yielded at least 3 million CDR3-containing paired-end reads. All of the RNA was converted into first-strand cDNA using the Mint cDNA synthesis kit, with a TRBC-specific oligonucleotide serving as the primer. After uracil-DNA glycosylase treatment, a first 18-cycle PCR used universal primers M1SS and BC2_uni_R on all cDNA. The source study handled its data this way. Each sample was normalized by randomly selecting 1 million high-quality reads, each carrying a distinct molecular identifier. Reads with shared molecular identifiers were discarded instead of being binned into consensus sequences. CDR3 identification, clonotype clustering and error correction used MiTCR with a Q25 quality threshold and the strictest error-elimination algorithm. A nonparametric unseen species model with Euler transformation was used to estimate a lower bound on total TCR beta diversity. Through fastp at Q25 and MiXCR, TCRdb rebuilt clones from the public reads, retaining in-frame beta chains. Rows with one shared CDR3 protein collapse into an entry with the most common genes and DNA. In this record, the V and J calls reflect TCRdb's handling and not the investigators' own analysis. In this sample the table shows 1.5 million to 2 million distinct CDR3 sequences, just under 50% of which occur a single time. Around 2.1% of the sample rests with the top ten.

The germline ends are 25 bases apart after V is trimmed by 6 bases and J by 11 bases. CDR1 and CDR2, looked up from the germline V gene, are MNHNS and SASEGT. Including the terminal cysteine and phenylalanine, the CDR3 comprises 15 residues. Only the CDR3 DNA is retained, 45 bases long and in frame from the first base. Systemically healthy Caucasian individuals from Russia, around 38 in total and aged about 6 to 90 years, were included as donors. About 9.1 milliliters of peripheral blood were collected from each donor into EDTA-treated Vacutainer tubes. PBMCs were isolated by Ficoll-Paque density-gradient centrifugation, with at least 6 million obtained per sample. Trizol reagent was used to extract total RNA from PBMCs, with at least 5.5 micrograms per sample. Naive CD45RAhigh/CD27high T cell percentages were measured by flow cytometry on a PBMC aliquot from every donor.

The chain employs TRBV6-1 and TRBJ2-5, with a tentative D call of TRBD1 or TRBD2, each matching 5 bases. The receptor's source is a woman aged 35 to 49 in good health. Sequenced sample: blood. The sequenced DNA: TGTGCCAGCAGGACGGGCAGGGCAAGGGAGAATGAGCAGTACTTC. Its translation reads: CASRTGRARENEQYF.